This T cell receptor (beta chain) was identified during a study of blood T cell repertoires in COVID-19. Study overall: Samples representing acute and convalescent COVID-19 were sourced from the United States, Italy and Spain. The cDNA or gDNA used as material had been derived from T cells, B-cell-depleted T cells, or PBMCs.

In the original workflow: Reference gene primer amplification gave nucleated cell count estimates. Data came from immunoSEQ multiplex PCR; TCRdb stores just in-frame clones and leaves some out. V and J calls plus clone size are reproduced from that table; the DNA served to infer D and trimming. The table includes 300,000 to 400,000 clones, about 89% detected once. Seattle-derived patients entered the study during active infection and were followed longitudinally. The receptor comes from a woman in her sixties with COVID-19, enrolled during active disease. Specimen: peripheral blood.

CDR3 in amino acids: CASTAPPGIDQPQHF. The CDR3 bases are TGTGCCAGCACCGCCCCACCAGGGATCGATCAGCCCCAGCATTTT. The chain links TRBV28 to TRBJ1-5, with D possibly TRBD1 on 5 matching bases. The germline V gene encodes CDR1 MDHEN and CDR2 SYDVKM. The CDR3 covers 15 residues. V was shortened by 7 bases and J by 5 bases, with 18 bases between the two germline ends.